One and the same sample provided the 4 T cell receptor beta chains below, sequenced in a study of tumor-infiltrating lymphocytes in oesophageal squamous cell carcinoma. Each CDR3 protein gets one entry after TCRdb re-called the PCR reads with MiXCR. The data hold approximately 19,000 distinct CDR3 sequences, with 50% observed a single time. The sequenced material came from esophageal tumor tissue. These receptors were obtained from a male donor with esophageal squamous cell carcinoma.

The chain has TRBV11-2 and TRBJ2-7; D may be TRBD2 (7 bases). This CDR3 has 14 amino acids. Germline V lookup: CDR1 SGHAT, CDR2 FQNNGV. V was pared by 5 bases and J by 4 bases, with 15 bases between. Here the CDR3 reads CASSLAGARYEQYF. The CDR3 region has the DNA TGTGCCAGCAGCCTGGCGGGGGCGCGATACGAGCAGTACTTC.

The rearrangement joins TRBV7-8 to TRBJ2-5; D gene ambiguous. With the DNA end fitting TRBJ2-7 better, the J assignment may be wrong. Germline CDR1 reads SGHVS; CDR2 reads FQNEAQ. The CDR3 covers 13 residues. CDR3 loop: CASSLNSAYEQYF. CDR3 nucleotide sequence: TGTGCCAGCAGCTTAAATTCAGCCTACGAGCAGTACTTC.

This clonotype was recorded many times. The chain recombines TRBV6-6 with TRBJ2-7, with TRBD1 matching over 7 bases. The CDR3 has 15 amino acids. V was clipped by 4 bases and J by 0 bases; unmatched bases: 6. Per germline, CDR1 MNHNY and CDR2 SVGAGI (reference sequence). The CDR3 nucleotides read TGTGCCAGCAGTTCTCGAGGGGGCGCCTCCTACGAGCAGTACTTC. Amino acids: CASSSRGGASYEQYF.

This clonotype was counted at least ten times. V usage is TRBV6-1 and J usage is TRBJ2-7; D is undetermined. This CDR3 is built from 12 residues. V dropped 1 base and J dropped 9 bases, with 10 bases sitting between them. CDR1 and CDR2 (germline): MNHNS, SASEGT. The CDR3 DNA sequence: TGTGCCAGCAGTGAAGGACCCTCGGCGCAGTACTTC. It encodes CASSEGPSAQYF.